This paragraph covers one T cell receptor beta chain sequence. Clones were sequenced by immunoSEQ multiplex PCR, and TCRdb holds only the in-frame ones, with some missing. Among roughly 290,000 clones, approximately 85% were seen once, and the ten largest hold roughly 4%. This entry comes from a study of blood T cell repertoires in COVID-19. The CDR3 contains 13 residues. Germline V gene sequence: CDR1 SNHLY, CDR2 FYNNEI. V was trimmed by 6 bases and J by 8 bases, leaving 15 bases between them. This clonotype was sampled from a woman in her 30s who had recovered from COVID-19. Material for sequencing was PBMCs or T cells enriched from blood (not recorded which). The chain employs TRBV2 and TRBJ2-3, with a weak D call TRBD1 (6 bases). The chain's CDR3 is CASRVRDKGTQYF. The CDR3 nucleotides are TGTGCCAGCAGGGTCCGGGACAAGGGTACGCAGTATTTT.